This TCR beta chain emerged from a study of cytomegalovirus exposure and HLA in healthy donors. Study-level findings and limits: High specificity and sensitivity for cytomegalovirus status were reported for the classifier. V segments that were indistinguishable, TRBV6-2 and TRBV6-3 among them, were omitted from analysis. In a later analysis, common viral pathogens appeared linked to several of the most significant clusters.

Trimming cost V 0 bases and J 0 bases; bases outside gene matches: 4. This CDR3 has 17 residues. Germline CDR1 is KGHSH and CDR2 is LQKENI. This PCR relied on a set of 60 Vbeta primers and 13 Jbeta primers. TCRdb's table, derived via immunoSEQ multiplex PCR, lists solely in-frame clones and lacks some. The sample gives tens of thousands of clones, roughly 80% of which show up once; 2.5% to 3% is in the top ten. In the case of this clone: Its target is unknown.

Donors consisted of healthy bone marrow donors. Sequences were obtained from PBMCs. The chain combines TRBV18 with TRBJ2-2, with 7 positions matching TRBD2. This TCR came from a man between 50 and 59 years old in good health and CMV-seronegative. CDR3 coding DNA: TGTGCCAGCTCACCACCGGGGGGGTTCGCGAACACCGGGGAGCTGTTTTTT. Amino acid sequence: CASSPPGGFANTGELFF.